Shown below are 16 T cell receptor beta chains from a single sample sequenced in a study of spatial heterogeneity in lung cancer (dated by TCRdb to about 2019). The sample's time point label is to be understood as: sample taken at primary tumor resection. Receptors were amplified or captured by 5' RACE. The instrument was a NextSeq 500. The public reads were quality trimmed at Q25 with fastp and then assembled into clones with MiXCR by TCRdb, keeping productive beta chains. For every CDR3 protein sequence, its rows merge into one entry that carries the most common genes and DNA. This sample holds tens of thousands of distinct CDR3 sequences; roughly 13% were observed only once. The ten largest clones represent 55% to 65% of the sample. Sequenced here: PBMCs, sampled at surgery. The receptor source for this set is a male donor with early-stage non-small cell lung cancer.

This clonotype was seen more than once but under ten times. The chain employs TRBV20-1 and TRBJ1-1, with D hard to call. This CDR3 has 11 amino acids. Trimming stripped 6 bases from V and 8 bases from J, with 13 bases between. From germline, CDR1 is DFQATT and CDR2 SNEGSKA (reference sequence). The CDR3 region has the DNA TGCAGTGCGGGTCGAGGATCGGAAGCTTTCTTT. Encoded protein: CSAGRGSEAFF.

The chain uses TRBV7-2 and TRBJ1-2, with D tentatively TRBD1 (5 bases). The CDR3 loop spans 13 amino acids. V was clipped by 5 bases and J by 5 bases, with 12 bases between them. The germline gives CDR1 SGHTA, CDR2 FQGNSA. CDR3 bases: TGTGCCAGCAGCGCCACGCGACAGTATGGCTACACCTTC. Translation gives CASSATRQYGYTF.

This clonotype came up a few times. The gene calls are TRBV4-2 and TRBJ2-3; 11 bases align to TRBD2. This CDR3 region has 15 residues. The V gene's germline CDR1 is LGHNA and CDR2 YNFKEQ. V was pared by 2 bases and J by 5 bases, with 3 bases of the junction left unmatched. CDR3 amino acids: CASSQIAGGEDTQYF. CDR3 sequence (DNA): TGTGCCAGCAGCCAAATAGCGGGGGGGGAAGATACGCAGTATTTT.

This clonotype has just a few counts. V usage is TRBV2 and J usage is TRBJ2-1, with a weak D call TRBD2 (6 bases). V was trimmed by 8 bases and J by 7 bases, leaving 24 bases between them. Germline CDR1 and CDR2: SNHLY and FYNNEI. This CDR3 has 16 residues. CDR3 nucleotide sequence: TGTGCCAGCCTCCCAGTGGCTAGCGATCCCCAAAATGAGCAGTTCTTC. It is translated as CASLPVASDPQNEQFF.

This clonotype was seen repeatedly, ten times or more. The CDR3 DNA follows: TGCAGCCTTCTAGCGGAAAACAATGAGCAGTTCTTC. Protein sequence: CSLLAENNEQFF. The J gene is TRBJ2-1, the V gene TRBV29-1; 7 bases align to TRBD2. V was pared by 8 bases and J by 5 bases, with 6 bases of the junction left unmatched. CDR3 size: 12 residues. The germline V gene has CDR1 SQVTM and CDR2 ANQGSEA.

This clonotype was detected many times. The CDR3 nucleotides read TGCGCCAGCGGTAGCTACTATGGCTACACCTTC. This encodes CASGSYYGYTF. The chain combines TRBV5-1 with TRBJ1-2; D is ambiguous. Looked up from germline, CDR1 is SGHRS and CDR2 is YFSETQ. CDR3 length: 11 residues. Trimming left V 7 bases short and J 3 bases short, with 7 bases between.

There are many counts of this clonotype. CDR3 sequence reads: CASSAQDSQETQYF. The CDR3 DNA reads TGTGCCAGCAGTGCACAGGATAGCCAAGAGACCCAGTACTTC. J is TRBJ2-5 and V is TRBV25-1; weak D call: TRBD1 (5 bases). The V and J ends lost 4 bases and 1 base respectively, with 10 bases between them. CDR1 is MGHDK and CDR2 is SYGVNS in the germline V gene. There are 14 residues in the CDR3.

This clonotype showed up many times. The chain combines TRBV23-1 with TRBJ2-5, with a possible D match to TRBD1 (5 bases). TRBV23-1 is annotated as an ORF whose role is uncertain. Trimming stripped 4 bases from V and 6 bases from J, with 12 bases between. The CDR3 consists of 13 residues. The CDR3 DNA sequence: TGCGCCAGCAGTCCGGTGGGGCCTCAGACCCAGTACTTC. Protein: CASSPVGPQTQYF.

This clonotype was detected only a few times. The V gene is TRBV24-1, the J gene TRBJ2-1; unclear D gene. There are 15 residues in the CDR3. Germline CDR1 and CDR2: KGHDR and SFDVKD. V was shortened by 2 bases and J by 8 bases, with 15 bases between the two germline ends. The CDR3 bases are TGTGCCACCAGTGATTCCCGGTCCGCCGGCTATGAGCAGTTCTTC. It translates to CATSDSRSAGYEQFF.

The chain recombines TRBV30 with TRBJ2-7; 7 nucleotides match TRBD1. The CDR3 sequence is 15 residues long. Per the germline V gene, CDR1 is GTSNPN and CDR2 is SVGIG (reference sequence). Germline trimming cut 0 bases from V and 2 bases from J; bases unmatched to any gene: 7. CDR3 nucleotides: TGTGCCTGGAGTGTATTCGACAGGGCCACCTACGAGCAGTACTTC. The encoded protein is CAWSVFDRATYEQYF.

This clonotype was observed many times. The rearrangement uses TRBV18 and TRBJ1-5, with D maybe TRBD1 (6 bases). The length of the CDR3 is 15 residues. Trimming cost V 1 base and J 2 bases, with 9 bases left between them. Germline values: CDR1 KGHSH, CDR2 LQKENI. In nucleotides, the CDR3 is TGTGCCAGCTCACCACTAGGGGGTGGCAATCAGCCCCAGCATTTT. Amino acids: CASSPLGGGNQPQHF.

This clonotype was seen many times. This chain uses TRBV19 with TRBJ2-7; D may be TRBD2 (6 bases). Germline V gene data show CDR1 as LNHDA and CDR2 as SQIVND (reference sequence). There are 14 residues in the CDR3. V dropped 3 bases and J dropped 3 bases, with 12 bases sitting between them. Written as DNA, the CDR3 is TGTGCCAGTAGTATTTCGGGAGCAGACTACGAGCAGTACTTC. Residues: CASSISGADYEQYF.

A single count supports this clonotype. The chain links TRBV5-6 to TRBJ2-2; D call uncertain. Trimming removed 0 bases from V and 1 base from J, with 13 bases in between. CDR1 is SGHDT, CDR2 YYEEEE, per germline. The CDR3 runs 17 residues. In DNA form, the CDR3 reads TGTGCCAGCAGCTTGGGGCAGAATATTTGGAACACCGGGGAGCTGTTTTTT. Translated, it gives CASSLGQNIWNTGELFF.

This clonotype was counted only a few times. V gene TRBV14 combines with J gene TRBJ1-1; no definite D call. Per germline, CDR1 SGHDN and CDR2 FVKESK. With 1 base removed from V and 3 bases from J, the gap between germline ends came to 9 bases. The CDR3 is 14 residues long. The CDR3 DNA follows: TGTGCCAGCAGCCAAGTAATAGGATACACTGAAGCTTTCTTT. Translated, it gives CASSQVIGYTEAFF.

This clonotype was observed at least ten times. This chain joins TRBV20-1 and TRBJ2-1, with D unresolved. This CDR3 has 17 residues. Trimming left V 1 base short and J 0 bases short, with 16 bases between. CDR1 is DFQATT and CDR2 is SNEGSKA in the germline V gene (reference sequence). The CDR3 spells CSARGPGQPGSYNEQFF. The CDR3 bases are TGCAGTGCTAGAGGCCCCGGGCAGCCGGGCTCCTACAATGAGCAGTTCTTC.

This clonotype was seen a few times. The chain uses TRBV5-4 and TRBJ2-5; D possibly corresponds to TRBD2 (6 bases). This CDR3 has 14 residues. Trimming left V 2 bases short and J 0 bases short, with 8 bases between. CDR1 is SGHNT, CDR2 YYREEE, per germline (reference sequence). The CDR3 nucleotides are TGTGCCAGCAGCTTCGCGGGGAACCAAGAGACCCAGTACTTC. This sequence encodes CASSFAGNQETQYF.